The TCR beta chain under discussion was sequenced for a study of blood T cell repertoires in COVID-19. About the research overall: The United States, Italy and Spain provided the acute and convalescent COVID-19 samples. Sample material is recorded as cDNA or gDNA derived from T cells, B-cell-depleted T cells, or PBMCs.

In the original processing: Amplifying reference gene primers gave estimates of nucleated cell counts. Assay: immunoSEQ multiplex PCR; the TCRdb copy retains only in-frame clones and omits some. Clone size and the V and J calls come from that table; the DNA yielded D and trimming. Here the sample spans more than 50,000 clones, approximately 90% being singletons. The CDR3 has 13 residues. Germline CDR1 LNHDA, CDR2 SQIVND (reference sequence). Trimming shortened V by 5 bases and J by 2 bases, and 9 bases separated the two germline ends. This sequence was found in a human donor in a cohort sampled during active COVID-19. This chain connects TRBV19 to TRBJ1-2, with D uncertain. Source material: peripheral blood. CDR3 region: CASSPAANYGYTF. The CDR3 bases are TGTGCCAGTAGTCCCGCGGCCAACTATGGCTACACCTTC. The full variable domain, rest sourced from reference TRBV19 and TRBJ1-2, is DGGITQSPKYLFRKEGQNVTLSCEQNLNHDAMYWYRQDPGQGLRLIYYSQIVNDFQKGDIAEGYSVSREKKESFPLTVTSAQKNPTAFYLCASSPAANYGYTFGSGTRLTVV.